The 18 T cell receptor beta chains listed next were all sequenced from one sample in a study of T-cell reconstitution after alpha-beta-depleted transplantation in children. Unique molecular identifiers were incorporated during preparation of the TCRbeta library. One entry per CDR3 protein, called by TCRdb with MiXCR from the PCR reads. The sample carries some 830,000 distinct CDR3 sequences, 16% recorded once. Material: PBMCs, mostly from graft donor cells, obtained 360 days after TCRalphabeta/CD19-depleted stem cell transplant. Source of these receptors: a male patient aged 10-17 years who had a stem cell transplant for acute lymphoblastic leukemia, so the T cells may come from the graft donor.

At least ten counts were recorded for this clonotype. The chain links TRBV4-1 to TRBJ1-2, with D hard to call. The V end was cut by 1 base, the J end by 1 base, with 13 bases between. Germline V gene data show CDR1 as MGHRA and CDR2 as YSYEKL. CDR3 length: 16 amino acids. In DNA, the CDR3 is TGCGCCAGCAGCCAAGGACTGCTCAGTTTTAACTATGGCTACACCTTC. The encoded protein is CASSQGLLSFNYGYTF.

This chain's CDR3 is CASSQATGVGTDTQYF. The DNA for the CDR3 is TGCGCCAGCAGCCAAGCTACAGGGGTTGGGACAGATACGCAGTATTTT. The V and J genes are TRBV4-1 and TRBJ2-3; 7 nucleotides agree with TRBD1. The CDR3 spans 16 residues. From germline, CDR1 is MGHRA and CDR2 YSYEKL. V shed 1 base and J 3 bases; nucleotides not matched to a gene: 7.

The CDR3 sequence: CASSPLLGQGARYEQYF. CDR3 nucleotide sequence: TGTGCCAGCAGCCCACTTCTGGGACAGGGGGCTCGGTACGAGCAGTACTTC. V and J are TRBV3-1 and TRBJ2-7; 12 nucleotides line up with TRBD1. The CDR3 runs 17 residues. The junction had 11 bases not matched to a gene; V was cut back by 4 bases and J by 4 bases. CDR1 and CDR2 (germline): LGHDT, YNNKEL (reference sequence).

This clonotype occurred a few times. The rearrangement links TRBV27 to TRBJ2-1; perhaps TRBD1 as D (6 bases). The CDR3 is 15 residues long. Trimming took 3 bases from V and 5 from J, leaving 14 bases between them. Germline V lookup: CDR1 MNHEY, CDR2 SMNVEV (reference sequence). The CDR3 DNA follows: TGTGCCAGCAGTTTGGCAGGGGCGAAAGACAATGAGCAGTTCTTC. Its protein is CASSLAGAKDNEQFF.

The V call is TRBV5-1, the J call TRBJ2-7; 15 bases fit TRBD2. Trimming removed 4 bases from V and 1 base from J; junction bases left unmatched: 6. This CDR3 is 17 amino acids long. Looked up from germline, CDR1 is SGHRS and CDR2 is YFSETQ. The CDR3 DNA reads as TGCGCCAGCAGCCGCGGACTAGCGGGAGGGCCTTCCTACGAGCAGTACTTC. The encoded protein is CASSRGLAGGPSYEQYF.

This clonotype has only a few counts. This chain joins TRBV19 and TRBJ2-3; D could derive from TRBD1 or TRBD2 (5 bases each). There are 15 residues in the CDR3. V lost 5 bases to trimming and J lost 5 bases, with 17 bases between them. Germline lookup yields CDR1 LNHDA and CDR2 SQIVND (reference sequence). CDR3 nucleotides: TGTGCCAGTAGTCCCCGGCGGGCAAGGGGAGATACGCAGTATTTT. This gives the protein CASSPRRARGDTQYF.

This chain joins TRBV5-1 and TRBJ2-5, with a weak D call TRBD2 (6 bases). Trimming removed 7 bases from V and 4 bases from J, with 32 bases in between. This CDR3 region has 19 residues. Looked up from germline, CDR1 is SGHRS and CDR2 is YFSETQ. In DNA form, the CDR3 reads TGCGCCAGCGGGGGACTCGGGAACGTGGCGATGACTCGCGGAGAGACCCAGTACTTC. Amino acids: CASGGLGNVAMTRGETQYF. The full variable domain, completed using reference TRBV5-1 and TRBJ2-5, is KAGVTQTPRYLIKTRGQQVTLSCSPISGHRSVSWYQQTPGQGLQFLFEYFSETQRNKGNFPGRFSGRQFSNSRSEMNVSTLELGDSALYLCASGGLGNVAMTRGETQYFGPGTRLLVL.

This clonotype was picked up many times. The chain combines TRBV7-9 with TRBJ2-1; the match to TRBD2 covers 13 bases. Germline V gene sequence: CDR1 SEHNR, CDR2 FQNEAQ (reference sequence). This CDR3 contains 16 residues. J was trimmed by 8 bases and V by 3 bases; bases with no gene match: 7. The CDR3 loop is CASSLITSGRDHEQFF. The CDR3 DNA follows: TGTGCCAGCAGCTTGATAACTAGCGGGAGGGACCATGAGCAGTTCTTC. Based on the CDR3 plus reference TRBV7-9 and TRBJ2-1, the full variable domain is DTGVSQNPRHKITKRGQNVTFRCDPISEHNRLYWYRQTLGQGPEFLTYFQNEAQLEKSRLLSDRFSAERPKGSFSTLEIQRTEQGDSAMYLCASSLITSGRDHEQFFGPGTRLTVL.

The chain employs TRBV2 and TRBJ1-2, with TRBD1 matching over 12 bases. J gave up 0 bases and V 6 bases, and 5 bases lay outside the gene matches. There are 16 residues in the CDR3. In germline, CDR1 is SNHLY, CDR2 FYNNEI. CDR3 bases: TGTGCCAGCAGGTCCGGGACAGGGGGCCCTAACTATGGCTACACCTTC. Its translation is CASRSGTGGPNYGYTF.

J is TRBJ1-3 and V is TRBV7-2; tentatively, D is TRBD1 (6 bases). CDR1 and CDR2 from the germline V gene are SGHTA and FQGNSA. This CDR3 has 15 amino acids. Trimming took off 5 bases at V and 4 bases at J, with 15 bases between the two ends. The CDR3 sequence is CASSQTWGAGNTIYF. In DNA form, the CDR3 reads TGTGCCAGCAGCCAGACCTGGGGGGCAGGAAACACCATATATTTT.

This clonotype was observed at least ten times. The chain carries TRBV27 and TRBJ2-7, with D perhaps TRBD2 (6 bases). Germline values: CDR1 MNHEY, CDR2 SMNVEV (reference sequence). V was cut by 1 base and J by 3 bases, with 16 bases left in between. This CDR3 is 16 amino acids long. This CDR3 is CASSLWVGGDFYEQYF. For the CDR3, the DNA is TGTGCCAGCAGTTTATGGGTCGGGGGAGATTTCTACGAGCAGTACTTC.

The chain has TRBV12-3 or TRBV12-4 and TRBJ2-6; D remains unclear. This CDR3 has 15 amino acids. V lost 3 bases and J lost 0, with 6 bases in between. CDR3 amino acids: CASSLWASGANVLTF. The CDR3 coding sequence is TGTGCCAGCAGTTTGTGGGCCTCTGGGGCCAACGTCCTGACTTTC.

This clonotype was detected a few times. The chain uses TRBV11-2 and TRBJ2-1; 7 positions match TRBD2. The CDR3 contains 15 residues. V lost 3 bases to trimming and J lost 4 bases; unmatched junction nucleotides: 6. Germline lookup yields CDR1 SGHAT and CDR2 FQNNGV. This chain's CDR3 is CASSFGWGGYNEQFF. The CDR3 coding sequence is TGTGCCAGCAGCTTTGGGTGGGGGGGGTACAATGAGCAGTTCTTC.

The chain is built from TRBV12-3 or TRBV12-4 and TRBJ1-2, with D hard to call. Deletions cut 5 bases from V and 6 bases from J, with 13 bases between. This CDR3 comprises 13 residues. This CDR3 is CASSAIKRDGYTF. DNA of the CDR3: TGTGCCAGCAGTGCGATTAAAAGGGATGGCTACACCTTC.

This clonotype showed up just a few times. The CDR3 nucleotides are TGCGCCAGCACCCGCGGGACAGGGTCCTACGAGCAGTACTTC. It is translated as CASTRGTGSYEQYF. The V call is TRBV5-1, the J call TRBJ2-7, with TRBD1 matching 9 bases. CDR3 length equals 14 residues. Germline V gene lookup returns CDR1 SGHRS and CDR2 YFSETQ. Losses at the gene ends were 6 bases for V and 1 base for J; bases not matched to a gene: 5.

This clonotype came up a few times. The V and J genes are TRBV5-1 and TRBJ2-2, with D possibly TRBD1 on 5 matching bases. The CDR3 has 14 amino acids. The germline V and J ends were trimmed by 2 bases and 5 bases, with 10 bases remaining between them. Germline V lookup: CDR1 SGHRS, CDR2 YFSETQ. CDR3 nucleotide sequence: TGCGCCAGCAGCTTTGACAGTCCGACCGGGGAGCTGTTTTTT. It specifies CASSFDSPTGELFF.

V usage is TRBV18 and J usage is TRBJ2-3; TRBD2 matches 7 bases. Germline V gene sequence: CDR1 KGHSH, CDR2 LQKENI. The CDR3 consists of 16 residues. The junction had 9 bases not matched to a gene; V was cut back by 4 bases and J by 2 bases. The CDR3 spells CASSRPGTTYTDTQYF. CDR3 nucleotide sequence: TGTGCCAGCTCACGTCCTGGGACTACATACACAGATACGCAGTATTTT.

This clonotype was seen ten or more times. The rearrangement uses TRBV5-1 and TRBJ2-1, with 9 bases lining up with TRBD1. The ends lost 2 bases at V and 5 bases at J; junction bases unmatched: 11. The length of the CDR3 is 17 residues. CDR1 is SGHRS, CDR2 YFSETQ, per germline. The CDR3 is CASSFRPGGTGNNEQFF. The DNA of the CDR3 is TGCGCCAGCAGCTTCCGCCCCGGGGGGACAGGGAACAATGAGCAGTTCTTC.